This T cell receptor (beta chain) was found in a study of blood T cell repertoires in COVID-19. Germline V gives CDR1 SGHTA, CDR2 FQGTGA. The CDR3 runs to 14 residues. Trimming removed 5 bases from V and 2 bases from J, with 12 bases in between. The method was immunoSEQ multiplex PCR; TCRdb's version includes in-frame clones alone and lacks a portion of them. The sample yields roughly 330,000 clones, roughly 87% seen once. The TCR sequence derives from a woman between 25 and 40 years old who had recovered from COVID-19. This chain links TRBV7-3 with TRBJ1-1; D might be TRBD1 (6 bases). Sequences were obtained from PBMCs or T cells enriched from blood (not recorded which). The CDR3 coding sequence is TGTGCCAGCAGCCTGACAGGACCCAACACTGAAGCTTTCTTT. As protein: CASSLTGPNTEAFF.